Shown below are 14 T cell receptor beta chains from a single sample sequenced in a study of a mutant IDH1 vaccine in newly diagnosed glioma. Time point given: week 47, end of study. Doses consisted of 300 ug of mutant IDH1 20-mer peptide each, paired with topical imiquimod. TCRdb's table, derived via immunoSEQ multiplex PCR, lists solely in-frame clones and lacks some. The sample includes some 32,000 clones, about 92% seen only once; the top ten take approximately 2%. Their antigens remain unidentified. The material sequenced was PBMCs, taken from a glioma patient whose treatment included an IDH1 peptide vaccine. These receptors originate from a man between 35 and 55 years old with glioma.

The genes are TRBV11-1 and TRBJ2-1, with a possible D match to TRBD1 (6 bases). This CDR3 contains 17 residues. From germline, CDR1 is SGHAT and CDR2 FQDESV (reference sequence). Trimming cost V 2 bases and J 2 bases, with 16 bases left between them. Here the CDR3 reads CASSLMSGTLAYNEQFF. The CDR3 DNA sequence: TGTGCCAGCAGCTTAATGTCCGGGACACTGGCCTACAATGAGCAGTTCTTC.

V usage is TRBV7-2 and J usage is TRBJ2-3; TRBD1 is a possible D gene (6 bases). This CDR3 has 15 amino acids. V dropped 5 bases and J dropped 0 bases, with 12 bases sitting between them. In germline, CDR1 is SGHTA, CDR2 FQGNSA. CDR3 nucleotide sequence: TGTGCCAGCAGCCTGGACAGACCTAGCACAGATACGCAGTATTTT. Its protein is CASSLDRPSTDTQYF.

The chain carries TRBV5-1 and TRBJ2-3; D could derive from TRBD1 or TRBD2 (5 bases each). Germline lookup yields CDR1 SGHRS and CDR2 YFSETQ. The CDR3 consists of 15 residues. The V end was cut by 0 bases, the J end by 1 base, with 9 bases between. CDR3 loop: CASSLGGVRTDTQYF. DNA for the CDR3: TGCGCCAGCAGCTTGGGAGGGGTGCGCACAGATACGCAGTATTTT.

This sequence joins TRBV13 and TRBJ2-1; TRBD1 might be the D (5 bases). Germline CDR1 and CDR2: PRHDT and FYEKMQ (reference sequence). Trimming took off 2 bases at V and 3 bases at J, with 11 bases between the two ends. CDR3 length equals 15 residues. CDR3 in DNA: TGTGCCAGCAGCTTACCCCCCACAGGCTACAATGAGCAGTTCTTC. This gives the protein CASSLPPTGYNEQFF.

This clone was counted a single time. The V call is TRBV6-6, the J call TRBJ2-3; D might be TRBD2 (7 bases). The CDR3 extends over 15 amino acids. Looked up from germline, CDR1 is MNHNY and CDR2 is SVGAGI (reference sequence). The germline V and J ends were trimmed by 5 bases and 5 bases, with 17 bases remaining between them. The CDR3 is CASSPPGGAGDTQYF. For the CDR3, the DNA is TGTGCCAGCAGTCCCCCTGGGGGGGCTGGAGATACGCAGTATTTT.

This clone has just a few counts. This sample includes further DNA sequences coding for the same CDR3. The chain couples TRBV19 to TRBJ1-1; no definite D call. Trimming cost V 5 bases and J 0 bases, with 10 bases left between them. The CDR3 totals 14 residues. The germline V gene has CDR1 LNHDA and CDR2 SQIVND (reference sequence). The CDR3 sequence is CASSPGLMNTEAFF. In DNA form, the CDR3 reads TGTGCCAGTAGTCCAGGACTCATGAACACTGAAGCTTTCTTT. Looking up the rest from reference TRBV19 and TRBJ1-1 gives the full variable domain: DGGITQSPKYLFRKEGQNVTLSCEQNLNHDAMYWYRQDPGQGLRLIYYSQIVNDFQKGDIAEGYSVSREKKESFPLTVTSAQKNPTAFYLCASSPGLMNTEAFFGQGTRLTVV.

DNA of the CDR3: TGTGCCAGCAGCTTGGTGGGGGGGTTTCCCTATGGCTACACCTTC. Its protein product is CASSLVGGFPYGYTF. The J gene is TRBJ1-2, the V gene TRBV5-6; a weak D match, TRBD1 (5 bases). Trimming pared 0 bases from V and 4 bases from J, leaving 13 bases between. CDR3 length: 15 residues. CDR1 is SGHDT and CDR2 is YYEEEE in the germline V gene.

The genes are TRBV6-1 and TRBJ2-7; possible D gene TRBD1, 5 bases. V was cut by 3 bases and J by 2 bases, with 8 bases left in between. The CDR3 is 13 amino acids. Germline V lookup: CDR1 MNHNS, CDR2 SASEGT. CDR3 coding DNA: TGTGCCAGCAGTGAGCTAGGGGCCTACGAGCAGTACGTC. Translated, it gives CASSELGAYEQYV.

V is TRBV2 and J is TRBJ1-5; no definite D call. V dropped 1 base and J dropped 4 bases, with 8 bases sitting between them. This CDR3 is 14 amino acids long. Germline CDR1 is SNHLY and CDR2 is FYNNEI. The CDR3 sequence is CASSEGPQNQPQHF. The DNA for the CDR3 is TGTGCCAGCAGTGAAGGACCGCAGAATCAGCCCCAGCATTTT.

The chain has TRBV2 and TRBJ2-7; TRBD1 or TRBD2 may be the D gene (5 bases each). Germline V gives CDR1 SNHLY, CDR2 FYNNEI. Trimming stripped 1 base from V and 2 bases from J, with 9 bases between. This CDR3 spans 14 amino acids. CDR3 nucleotide sequence: TGTGCCAGCAGTGAAGGGGACGGGACCTACGAGCAGTACTTC. This encodes CASSEGDGTYEQYF.

The chain links TRBV2 to TRBJ2-1; possibly TRBD1 for D (5 bases). Germline values: CDR1 SNHLY, CDR2 FYNNEI. Trimming removed 3 bases at V and 0 bases at J, with 15 bases between. This CDR3 has 17 amino acids. The CDR3 DNA sequence: TGTGCCAGCAGTGATAGGGCCCCGACAGCCTCCTACAATGAGCAGTTCTTC. Amino acids: CASSDRAPTASYNEQFF.

The chain recombines TRBV25-1 with TRBJ2-7; D gene uncertain. The V and J ends lost 4 bases and 5 bases respectively, with 3 bases between them. This CDR3 spans 10 amino acids. The V gene's germline CDR1 is MGHDK and CDR2 SYGVNS. CDR3 DNA sequence: TGTGCCAGCAGTGGGGACGAGCAGTACTTC. Protein product: CASSGDEQYF.

J is TRBJ1-5 and V is TRBV2; D is perhaps TRBD1 (5 bases). Germline assignment: CDR1 SNHLY and CDR2 FYNNEI. This CDR3 comprises 15 residues. Trimming removed 6 bases at V and 6 bases at J, with 18 bases between. This chain's CDR3 is CASRMQGAVFQPQHF. The CDR3 region has the DNA TGTGCCAGCAGGATGCAGGGTGCCGTGTTTCAGCCCCAGCATTTT.

This chain joins TRBV19 and TRBJ2-3; 12 bases line up with TRBD2. This CDR3 comprises 15 residues. The V gene's germline CDR1 is LNHDA and CDR2 SQIVND (reference sequence). With V trimmed by 5 bases and J by 6 bases, 6 bases remained unmatched. CDR3 in amino acids: CASSALGLAGDTQYF. Here the CDR3 DNA reads TGTGCCAGTAGTGCCCTCGGACTAGCGGGGGATACGCAGTATTTT.